Presented here are 13 T cell receptor beta chains from one specimen sequenced in a study of graft-versus-host responses after intestinal transplantation. No antigen has been identified for these receptors. Generated by immunoSEQ multiplex PCR, the TCRdb table keeps only in-frame clones and is missing some. This sample yields around 110,000 clones, of which around nine tenths are seen a single time; roughly 0.2% belongs to the top ten. The sample consisted of unstimulated CD4+ T cells sorted from spleen or lymph node cells, taken before intestinal transplant. The receptors were gathered from a human donor who received an intestinal transplant.

This chain uses TRBV5-4 with TRBJ1-2, with D unresolved. Germline CDR1 is SGHNT and CDR2 is YYREEE (reference sequence). The CDR3 totals 15 residues. Trimming took 9 bases from V and 0 from J, leaving 18 bases between them. CDR3 nucleotides: TGTGCCACCCTTCTGTTGCAGGAAGCTAACTATGGCTACACCTTC. This gives the protein CATLLLQEANYGYTF.

The rearrangement joins TRBV19 to TRBJ2-7; 9 bases line up with TRBD2. Germline V gene lookup returns CDR1 LNHDA and CDR2 SQIVND (reference sequence). This CDR3 contains 14 residues. V lost 8 bases to trimming and J lost 0 bases; unmatched junction nucleotides: 5. The CDR3 DNA sequence: TGTGCCAGTGGGGCTAGCGGGGACTCCTACGAGCAGTACTTC. Residues: CASGASGDSYEQYF.

This CDR3 reads CASLQGTSGDYNEQFF. CDR3 bases: TGTGCCAGCCTCCAGGGGACTAGCGGGGACTACAATGAGCAGTTCTTC. This chain links TRBV2 with TRBJ2-1; 13 bases map to TRBD2. Germline V CDR1 and CDR2: SNHLY, FYNNEI. Unmatched junction bases numbered 7, after V lost 8 bases and J lost 3 bases. This CDR3 is built from 16 residues.

V usage is TRBV16 and J usage is TRBJ1-5; 7 nucleotides match TRBD1. The length of the CDR3 is 13 residues. The V segment lost 2 bases and the J segment 5 bases; nucleotides outside the gene matches: 0. CDR1 KGHSY and CDR2 FQNENV come from the germline V gene. CDR3 in amino acids: CASSQQGDQPQHF. The CDR3 coding sequence is TGTGCCAGCAGCCAACAGGGGGATCAGCCCCAGCATTTT.

The rearrangement uses TRBV5-1 and TRBJ1-1, with D maybe TRBD1 (6 bases). CDR3 length equals 13 residues. Trimming left V 4 bases short and J 1 base short, with 8 bases between. Germline CDR1 and CDR2: SGHRS and YFSETQ. The CDR3 protein is CASSPGQNTEAFF. CDR3 bases: TGCGCCAGCAGCCCGGGACAGAACACTGAAGCTTTCTTT.

This sequence joins TRBV5-1 and TRBJ2-6, with D unclear. Germline CDR1 reads SGHRS; CDR2 reads YFSETQ. The CDR3 totals 15 residues. The V gene lost 0 bases and the J gene lost 0 bases, with 4 bases spanning the gap. CDR3 sequence (DNA): TGCGCCAGCAGCTTGGCCCTCTCTGGGGCCAACGTCCTGACTTTC. This gives the protein CASSLALSGANVLTF.

CDR3 sequence (DNA): TGTGCCAGCACCCAAACGTTCACTAGCGGGGGGGCCATAGGAGAGACCCAGTACTTC. It encodes CASTQTFTSGGAIGETQYF. The rearrangement links TRBV7-9 to TRBJ2-5; 13 bases match TRBD2. The CDR3 length is 19 residues. Per the germline V gene, CDR1 is SEHNR and CDR2 is FQNEAQ (reference sequence). The V segment lost 7 bases and the J segment 4 bases; nucleotides outside the gene matches: 18.

This clone was counted a single time. The rearrangement uses TRBV5-6 and TRBJ2-4, with 7 bases fitting TRBD1. The V and J ends lost 4 bases and 1 base, in that order; junction bases with no gene match: 2. Germline V gives CDR1 SGHDT, CDR2 YYEEEE. The CDR3 covers 14 residues. CDR3 DNA sequence: TGTGCCAGCAGCCTGACAGGGGCCAAAAACATTCAGTACTTC. The encoded protein is CASSLTGAKNIQYF. The full variable domain, completed using reference TRBV5-6 and TRBJ2-4, is DAGVTQSPTHLIKTRGQQVTLRCSPKSGHDTVSWYQQALGQGPQFIFQYYEEEERQRGNFPDRFSGHQFPNYSSELNVNALLLGDSALYLCASSLTGAKNIQYFGAGTRLSVL.

The chain has TRBV2 and TRBJ2-3, with 9 bases fitting TRBD1. Germline CDR1 is SNHLY and CDR2 is FYNNEI. J lost 0 bases, V lost 5 bases, and 9 bases had no gene match. This CDR3 has 17 residues. The CDR3 protein is CASSPGQGPPSTDTQYF. CDR3 sequence (DNA): TGTGCCAGCAGTCCGGGACAGGGACCCCCTAGCACAGATACGCAGTATTTT.

The rearrangement uses TRBV19 and TRBJ2-7; D is unclear. The V gene's germline CDR1 is LNHDA and CDR2 SQIVND (reference sequence). This CDR3 has 12 residues. V dropped 6 bases and J dropped 5 bases, with 11 bases sitting between them. This CDR3 is CASRQAPHEQYF. The DNA of the CDR3 is TGTGCCAGTAGGCAAGCACCCCACGAGCAGTACTTC.

This CDR3 reads CASSDQGAGVHNEQFF. The CDR3 region has the DNA TGCGCCAGCAGCGACCAAGGGGCGGGAGTACACAATGAGCAGTTCTTC. The V gene is TRBV4-1, the J gene TRBJ2-1; 7 bases are shared with TRBD2. CDR3 length equals 16 residues. V shed 5 bases, J shed 5 bases, and the junction held 12 bases outside the gene matches. Germline CDR1 MGHRA, CDR2 YSYEKL.

The genes are TRBV6-1 and TRBJ1-5; D unresolved. V dropped 4 bases and J dropped 0 bases, with 7 bases sitting between them. The CDR3 loop spans 14 amino acids. Germline assignment: CDR1 MNHNS and CDR2 SASEGT. CDR3 sequence reads: CASSAVYSNQPQHF. CDR3 bases: TGTGCCAGCAGTGCGGTTTATAGCAATCAGCCCCAGCATTTT.

The chain uses TRBV23-1 and TRBJ2-2; 8 bases are shared with TRBD1. TRBV23-1 is designated an ORF whose function remains uncertain. CDR3 length: 14 residues. J lost 3 bases, V lost 8 bases, and 5 bases had no gene match. CDR3 sequence (DNA): TGCGCCAGCCATGGACAGGGCGACACCGGGGAGCTGTTTTTT. This sequence encodes CASHGQGDTGELFF.